These 26 T cell receptor beta chains were all obtained from the same sample, sequenced in a study of glioma-infiltrating T cells. Using RNA template, CDR3s of TCR alpha and beta were amplified with iRepertoire arm-PCR. One entry per CDR3 protein, called by TCRdb with MiXCR from the multiplex PCR reads. Here the sample spans approximately 120,000 distinct CDR3 sequences, around a quarter being singletons. What was sequenced was glioma tissue, nonneoplastic brain tissue, or PBMCs (not recorded which). These receptors were taken from a human donor with low-grade glioma or glioblastoma, undergoing nonglioma brain surgery, or in good health (not recorded which).

This clonotype was picked up many times. The rearrangement uses TRBV2 and TRBJ2-7; D remains unclear. Deletions cut 8 bases from V and 3 bases from J, with 14 bases between. The CDR3 is made up of 13 amino acids. The germline CDR1 and CDR2 sequences are SNHLY and FYNNEI. CDR3 region: CASEKEKVYEQYF. The CDR3 region has the DNA TGTGCCAGCGAAAAGGAAAAGGTCTACGAGCAGTACTTC.

Ten or more counts support this clonotype. The rearrangement uses TRBV2 and TRBJ1-5, with D hard to call. The V end lost 0 bases, the J end lost 3 bases, and 9 bases lay between the germline ends. The CDR3 sequence is 15 residues long. From germline, CDR1 is SNHLY and CDR2 FYNNEI. The CDR3 DNA is TGTGCCAGCAGTGAAGCGCAACGGGACAATCAGCCCCAGCATTTT. This sequence encodes CASSEAQRDNQPQHF.

This clonotype has ten or more counts. The V call is TRBV20-1, the J call TRBJ2-1; TRBD2 aligns across 10 bases. J was trimmed by 2 bases and V by 7 bases; bases with no gene match: 2. This CDR3 comprises 13 residues. Germline V gene sequence: CDR1 DFQATT, CDR2 SNEGSKA (reference sequence). DNA for the CDR3: TGCAGTGTCGGGACTAGCGCCTACAATGAGCAGTTCTTC. It specifies CSVGTSAYNEQFF.

A word on this clonotype: No DNA is shown, since the ends of the CDR3 on it are uncertain; the CDR3 is the one TCRdb lists. The chain couples TRBV7-9 to TRBJ1-1; the DNA was not compared with TRBD1, the D call given in the table. Germline values: CDR1 SEHNR, CDR2 FQNEAQ (reference sequence). The CDR3 has 22 residues if both end residues are counted. The CDR3 here is CASSFYICSARDPGQRNTEAFF.

The chain couples TRBV9 to TRBJ1-3; no definite D call. CDR3 length: 17 residues. The germline V and J ends were trimmed by 2 bases and 1 base, with 16 bases remaining between them. Looked up from germline, CDR1 is SGDLS and CDR2 is YYNGEE. The CDR3 coding sequence is TGTGCCAGCAGCGTCGACATCCGTGATAGATCTGGAAACACCATATATTTT. Translating it yields CASSVDIRDRSGNTIYF.

This clonotype has a count of ten or more. The genes are TRBV20-1 and TRBJ2-7; the match to TRBD1 covers 9 bases. The CDR3 sequence is 14 residues long. CDR1 is DFQATT, CDR2 SNEGSKA, per germline (reference sequence). The junction had 12 bases not matched to a gene; V was cut back by 5 bases and J by 7 bases. DNA for the CDR3: TGCAGTGCTCAACCTTGGACAGGGGTGGGGGAGCAGTACTTC. It specifies CSAQPWTGVGEQYF.

The V and J genes are TRBV6-2 or TRBV6-3 and TRBJ1-1; TRBD1 matches at 8 bases. Germline CDR1 is MNHEY and CDR2 is SVGEGT. CDR3 length equals 13 residues. Germline trimming cut 4 bases from V and 5 bases from J; bases unmatched to any gene: 3. The CDR3, as DNA: TGTGCCAGCAGTTCACAGGGGGTTACTGAAGCTTTCTTT. The encoded protein is CASSSQGVTEAFF.

This chain uses TRBV6-1 with TRBJ2-7; D ambiguous. Trimming pared 7 bases from V and 10 bases from J, leaving 20 bases between. In germline, CDR1 is MNHNS, CDR2 SASEGT. This CDR3 region has 13 residues. CDR3 residues: CASTSGRTYKQYF. DNA of the CDR3: TGTGCCAGCACCTCCGGACGGACCTACAAACAGTACTTC.

This clonotype was counted many times. The CDR3 bases are TGCAGCGTCACTAACACTGAAGCTTTCTTT. Translation gives CSVTNTEAFF. This sequence joins TRBV29-1 and TRBJ1-1; D remains ambiguous. V gave up 6 bases and J gave up 2 bases, with 4 bases separating them. In germline, CDR1 is SQVTM, CDR2 ANQGSEA. The CDR3 spans 10 residues.

This clonotype was picked up many times. V usage is TRBV18 and J usage is TRBJ1-6; 7 bases line up with TRBD1. The CDR3 covers 14 residues. CDR1 and CDR2 from the germline V gene are KGHSH and LQKENI. After removal of 5 bases from V and 7 bases from J, the junction contained 5 bases not matched to a gene. This CDR3 reads CASSTRGANSPLHF. In nucleotides, the CDR3 is TGTGCCAGCTCAACCAGGGGGGCCAATTCACCCCTCCACTTT.

This clonotype was detected ten times or more. The V gene is TRBV7-9, the J gene TRBJ1-1, with D uncertain. CDR3 length equals 13 residues. Germline CDR1 reads SEHNR; CDR2 reads FQNEAQ (reference sequence). V was shortened by 5 bases and J by 7 bases, with 14 bases between the two germline ends. As DNA, the CDR3 is TGTGCCAGCAGCCAAAATTCGGGAGTTGAAGCTTTCTTT. Translated: CASSQNSGVEAFF.

This clonotype was seen repeatedly, ten times or more. The rearrangement uses TRBV29-1 and TRBJ2-1; D is possibly TRBD1 (5 bases). V was clipped by 6 bases and J by 7 bases, with 16 bases between them. This CDR3 contains 13 residues. CDR1 is SQVTM, CDR2 ANQGSEA, per germline. The CDR3 DNA sequence: TGCAGCGTGGGGCCGAATCTGGATAATGAGCAGTTCTTC. The encoded protein is CSVGPNLDNEQFF.

This clonotype was recorded many times. The V call is TRBV19, the J call TRBJ1-1; D may be TRBD1 (6 bases). The CDR3 totals 14 residues. V was shortened by 3 bases and J by 3 bases, with 11 bases between the two germline ends. Germline V gene data show CDR1 as LNHDA and CDR2 as SQIVND (reference sequence). As DNA, the CDR3 is TGTGCCAGTAGTATCAGGGGTGGGTACACTGAAGCTTTCTTT. Protein: CASSIRGGYTEAFF.

This clonotype appeared many times. The V call is TRBV6-2 or TRBV6-3, the J call TRBJ2-2; a weak D match, TRBD2 (6 bases). This CDR3 is 13 amino acids long. The V and J ends lost 6 bases and 5 bases respectively, with 10 bases between them. From germline, CDR1 is MNHEY and CDR2 SVGEGT. The CDR3: CASRTRGTGELFF. The CDR3 DNA follows: TGTGCCAGCAGAACCCGGGGGACCGGGGAGCTGTTTTTT.

This clonotype occurred a few times. This chain links TRBV3-1 with TRBJ1-3; D gene uncertain. Trimming left V 4 bases short and J 2 bases short, with 9 bases between. The CDR3 spans 14 residues. Per germline, CDR1 LGHDT and CDR2 YNNKEL (reference sequence). The CDR3 region has the DNA TGTGCCAGCAGCCTGCCGGGCCCTGGAAACACCATATATTTT. This translates into CASSLPGPGNTIYF.

In this sample, this clonotype turned up many times. This chain uses TRBV28 with TRBJ2-1; the match to TRBD1 covers 9 bases. This CDR3 spans 16 amino acids. Germline-derived CDR1 and CDR2 are MDHEN and SYDVKM. The V segment lost 5 bases and the J segment 3 bases; nucleotides outside the gene matches: 8. CDR3 loop: CASSITGQGSYNEQFF. The CDR3 DNA is TGTGCCAGCAGTATTACGGGACAGGGCAGCTACAATGAGCAGTTCTTC.

The CDR3 reads CASKAGGLETQYF. In DNA form, the CDR3 reads TGTGCCAGCAAAGCGGGGGGCCTGGAGACCCAGTACTTC. V usage is TRBV12-3 or TRBV12-4 and J usage is TRBJ2-5; the match to TRBD2 covers 9 bases. The V segment lost 7 bases and the J segment 5 bases; nucleotides outside the gene matches: 5. This CDR3 is built from 13 residues.

This clonotype was recorded at least ten times. The chain employs TRBV7-9 and TRBJ2-1, with 10 bases identical to TRBD2. The germline V gene encodes CDR1 SEHNR and CDR2 FQNEAQ (reference sequence). Trimming at V came to 5 bases and at J to 5 bases, leaving 15 bases not matched to a gene. This CDR3 has 18 residues. The CDR3 region has the DNA TGTGCCAGCAGCCACAAAAGGCTAGCGGGAGCGAAGAACAATGAGCAGTTCTTC. Amino acid sequence: CASSHKRLAGAKNNEQFF.

The chain joins TRBV11-2 to TRBJ2-1; 7 positions match TRBD1. This CDR3 is 13 amino acids long. J was trimmed by 10 bases and V by 5 bases; bases with no gene match: 8. Germline-derived CDR1 and CDR2 are SGHAT and FQNNGV. The CDR3 DNA sequence: TGTGCCAGCAGCCGTGACAGGGCCCACGAGCAGTTCTTC. Its protein is CASSRDRAHEQFF.

For this clonotype: This may be a read error, as it is one base from a much larger clone. The V and J genes are TRBV7-9 and TRBJ2-7; D may correspond to TRBD1 or TRBD2 (5 bases each). This CDR3 is built from 13 residues. Deletions cut 7 bases from V and 4 bases from J, with 14 bases between. Germline V CDR1 and CDR2: SEHNR, FQNEAQ (reference sequence). The CDR3 DNA sequence: TGTGCCAGCATGACAAGGGGAGCGTACGAGCAGTACTTC. Its protein is CASMTRGAYEQYF.

The chain uses TRBV9 and TRBJ2-7, with a weak D call TRBD2 (6 bases). The CDR3 consists of 15 residues. Trimming removed 3 bases from V and 1 base from J, with 14 bases in between. The germline V gene encodes CDR1 SGDLS and CDR2 YYNGEE. CDR3 sequence reads: CASSAGTGGSYEQYF. The CDR3 DNA reads as TGTGCCAGCAGCGCCGGGACCGGAGGGTCCTACGAGCAGTACTTC.

Regarding this clonotype: A single base separates this from a much larger clone, so it may be a read error. J is TRBJ2-1 and V is TRBV20-1; 8 nucleotides agree with TRBD1. This CDR3 is 16 amino acids long. Germline-derived CDR1 and CDR2 are DFQATT and SNEGSKA (reference sequence). The junction had 6 bases not matched to a gene; V was cut back by 2 bases and J by 0 bases. The CDR3 coding sequence is TGCAGTGCTAGATACTGTACAGGGGGCTCCTACAATGAGCAGTTCTTC. Its protein product is CSARYCTGGSYNEQFF.

This clonotype was counted at least ten times. This rearrangement joins TRBV15 to TRBJ2-7; D uncertain. The CDR3 spans 13 residues. V lost 3 bases and J 5 bases, leaving 11 bases between the germline ends. Looked up from germline, CDR1 is LNHNV and CDR2 is YYDKDF (reference sequence). CDR3 protein: CATSSFLGDEQYF. For the CDR3, the DNA is TGTGCCACCAGCAGTTTTCTAGGCGACGAGCAGTACTTC.

This clonotype occurred many times. The chain uses TRBV12-3 or TRBV12-4 and TRBJ1-1, with D unclear. The germline V and J ends were trimmed by 1 base and 8 bases, with 11 bases remaining between them. This CDR3 comprises 13 residues. CDR3 DNA: TGTGCCAGCAGTTTAGAGTATCCTCTCGAAGCTTTCTTT. Translating it yields CASSLEYPLEAFF.

This clonotype has ten or more counts. This chain links TRBV3-1 with TRBJ2-1, with D hard to call. Trimming left V 2 bases short and J 13 bases short, with 18 bases between. This CDR3 region has 14 residues. Germline CDR1 and CDR2: LGHDT and YNNKEL (reference sequence). For the CDR3, the DNA is TGTGCCAGCAGCCAACCCTACACGGAGCCCTCTCAGTTCTTC. This sequence encodes CASSQPYTEPSQFF.

Many counts were recorded for this clonotype. The chain has TRBV24-1 and TRBJ2-7; D may be TRBD2 (6 bases). V was cut by 3 bases and J by 4 bases, with 9 bases left in between. The CDR3 runs to 13 residues. The germline V gene has CDR1 KGHDR and CDR2 SFDVKD. The CDR3 DNA sequence: TGTGCCACCAGTGATCCCGGACTATACGAGCAGTACTTC. Amino acid sequence: CATSDPGLYEQYF.